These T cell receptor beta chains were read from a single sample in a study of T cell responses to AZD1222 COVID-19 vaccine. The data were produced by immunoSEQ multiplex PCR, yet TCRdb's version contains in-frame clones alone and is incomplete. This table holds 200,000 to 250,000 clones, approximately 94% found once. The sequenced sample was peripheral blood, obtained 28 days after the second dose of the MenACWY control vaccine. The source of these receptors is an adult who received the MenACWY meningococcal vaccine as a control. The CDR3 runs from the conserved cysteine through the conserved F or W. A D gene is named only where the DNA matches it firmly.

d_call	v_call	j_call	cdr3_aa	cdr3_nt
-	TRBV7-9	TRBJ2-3	CASSPASTDTQYF	TGTGCCAGCAGCCCAGCGAGCACAGATACGCAGTATTTT
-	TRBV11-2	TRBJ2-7	CASRDVHRYEQYF	TGTGCCAGCCGGGACGTCCACAGATACGAGCAGTACTTC
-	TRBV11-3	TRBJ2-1	CASSFGNEQFF	TGTGCCAGCAGCTTTGGGAATGAGCAGTTCTTC
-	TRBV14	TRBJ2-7	CASSPRGPPSEQYF	TGTGCCAGCAGCCCCCGGGGGCCCCCCAGCGAGCAGTACTTC
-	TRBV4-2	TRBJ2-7	CASSQDLQVTYEQYF	TGTGCCAGCAGCCAAGATCTCCAGGTTACCTACGAGCAGTACTTC
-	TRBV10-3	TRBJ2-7	CAIRRDPRDSYEQYF	TGTGCCATCAGACGAGACCCTCGGGATTCCTACGAGCAGTACTTC
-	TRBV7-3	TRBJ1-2	CASSIQGLDGYTF	TGTGCCAGCAGCATCCAGGGGCTCGATGGCTACACCTTC
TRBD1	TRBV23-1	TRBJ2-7	CASSPTRDRGSYEQYF	TGCGCCAGCAGTCCAACCCGGGACAGGGGCTCCTACGAGCAGTACTTC
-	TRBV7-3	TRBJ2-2	CASSLSVSNTGELFF	TGTGCCAGCAGCTTAAGTGTCAGCAACACCGGGGAGCTGTTTTTT
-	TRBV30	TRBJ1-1	CAYSNRNAGNTEAFF	TGTGCCTATTCCAACAGGAATGCCGGGAACACTGAAGCTTTCTTT
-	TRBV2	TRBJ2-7	CASSEVVQSAYEQYF	TGTGCCAGCAGTGAAGTGGTCCAGAGTGCGTACGAGCAGTACTTC